The next 8 T cell receptor beta chains were all read from a single sample in a study of identical twins. TCRdb used MiXCR to reprocess the 5' RACE reads, holding one entry per CDR3 protein. The sample holds under 350,000 distinct CDR3 sequences, more than 8% seen once. The data also belong to a second study, concerning yellow fever vaccine responses in identical twins.

Sequenced: CD8+ T cells sorted from blood. The origin of the receptors is a woman younger than 35 in good health.

J is TRBJ2-7 and V is TRBV27; 9 bases map to TRBD2. Germline lookup yields CDR1 MNHEY and CDR2 SMNVEV (reference sequence). V dropped 2 bases and J dropped 6; count of bases not matched to a gene: 5. CDR3 length: 14 amino acids. CDR3 sequence reads: CASSLTGLAFEQYF. The CDR3 coding sequence is TGTGCCAGCAGTTTAACGGGACTAGCCTTCGAGCAGTACTTC.

The table lists this clonotype with many counts. This chain links TRBV28 with TRBJ2-7; D call uncertain. Germline V gene sequence: CDR1 MDHEN, CDR2 SYDVKM. Trimming stripped 6 bases from V and 1 base from J, with 10 bases between. The CDR3 is 13 amino acids. CDR3 nucleotide sequence: TGTGCCAGCAGCCTGACGCTATCCTACGAGCAGTACTTC. This translates into CASSLTLSYEQYF.

This clonotype has ten or more counts. The CDR3 does not close with the conserved phenylalanine or tryptophan, likely indicating a read error. It is unclear where the CDR3 begins or ends on the DNA, so no DNA is shown, and the CDR3 is as TCRdb lists it. The rearrangement links TRBV7-9 to TRBJ2-5; TRBD1 was called by the table and not checked on the DNA. The germline V gene has CDR1 SEHNR and CDR2 FQNEAQ (reference sequence). The CDR3 contains 13 residues when both ends are counted. The CDR3 here is CASSLDGRTGLQI.

This clonotype showed up many times. This chain joins TRBV9 and TRBJ2-7; tentative D call: TRBD2 (6 bases). The CDR3 consists of 13 residues. Germline loops: CDR1 SGDLS, CDR2 YYNGEE. The germline V and J ends were trimmed by 3 bases and 5 bases, with 12 bases remaining between them. This chain's CDR3 is CASSGPPGDEQYF. For the CDR3, the DNA is TGTGCCAGCAGCGGACCCCCGGGGGACGAGCAGTACTTC.

This chain joins TRBV14 and TRBJ2-7; D not resolved. CDR1 is SGHDN, CDR2 FVKESK, per germline. V shed 3 bases and J shed 0 bases, with 12 bases lying between them. This CDR3 is 15 amino acids long. The CDR3 is CASSHYYDPSYEQYF. CDR3 nucleotide sequence: TGTGCCAGCAGCCATTACTATGACCCCTCCTACGAGCAGTACTTC. The full variable domain, completed using reference TRBV14 and TRBJ2-7, is EAGVTQFPSHSVIEKGQTVTLRCDPISGHDNLYWYRRVMGKEIKFLLHFVKESKQDESGMPNNRFLAERTGGTYSTLKVQPAELEDSGVYFCASSHYYDPSYEQYFGPGTRLTVT.

The V gene is TRBV10-3, the J gene TRBJ1-3; no reliable D call. The germline CDR1 and CDR2 sequences are ENHRY and SYGVKD. The CDR3 extends over 14 amino acids. The V gene lost 3 bases and the J gene lost 1 base, with 7 bases spanning the gap. The CDR3, as DNA: TGTGCCATCAGTGATGGAGGGTCTGGAAACACCATATATTTT. It codes for CAISDGGSGNTIYF.

The chain has TRBV6-1 and TRBJ2-5; D possibly corresponds to TRBD2 (7 bases). Germline loops: CDR1 MNHNS, CDR2 SASEGT. The ends were cut back, 7 bases at V and 0 bases at J, with 15 bases in the middle. The CDR3 covers 15 residues. This chain's CDR3 is CASTPRGGDQETQYF. The CDR3 DNA follows: TGTGCCAGCACCCCCCGAGGGGGGGACCAAGAGACCCAGTACTTC.

This clonotype has a count of ten or more. The chain carries TRBV11-2 and TRBJ2-5, with D unclear. CDR3 length: 13 residues. Looked up from germline, CDR1 is SGHAT and CDR2 is FQNNGV. V shed 3 bases and J shed 5 bases, with 10 bases lying between them. The CDR3 DNA sequence: TGTGCCAGCAGCTTTTTTGCCCAGGAGACCCAGTACTTC. This gives the protein CASSFFAQETQYF.